The 10 T cell receptor beta chains in this list originate from one sample, sequenced in a study of blood T cell repertoires in COVID-19. Data came from immunoSEQ multiplex PCR; TCRdb stores just in-frame clones and leaves some out. The sample has almost 65,000 clones; 70% to 90% are singletons. Material for sequencing was PBMCs or T cells enriched from blood (not recorded which). These receptors all stem from a woman in her thirties or forties who had recovered from COVID-19.

The V gene is TRBV19, the J gene TRBJ1-1, with 8 bases aligning to TRBD1. From germline, CDR1 is LNHDA and CDR2 SQIVND (reference sequence). This CDR3 region has 13 residues. V was pared by 3 bases and J by 8 bases, with 5 bases of the junction left unmatched. CDR3 sequence reads: CASSMGTGPEAFF. CDR3 bases: TGTGCCAGTAGTATGGGGACAGGTCCCGAAGCTTTCTTT.

This clone came up once. CDR3 sequence: CASSFATDAYGYTF. CDR3 DNA: TGCGCCAGCAGCTTCGCGACAGACGCCTATGGCTACACCTTC. The chain couples TRBV5-1 to TRBJ1-2, with D perhaps matching TRBD1 (5 bases). Germline lookup yields CDR1 SGHRS and CDR2 YFSETQ. The CDR3 runs 14 residues. Trimming took 2 bases from V and 4 from J, leaving 12 bases between them.

The V and J genes are TRBV5-1 and TRBJ2-2, with no clear D. Trimming shortened V by 0 bases and J by 6 bases, and 6 bases separated the two germline ends. Germline values: CDR1 SGHRS, CDR2 YFSETQ. This CDR3 has 13 amino acids. Written as DNA, the CDR3 is TGCGCCAGCAGCTTGGCCGTAGCCGGGGAGCTGTTTTTT. Translating it yields CASSLAVAGELFF. The variable domain in full, with the rest retrieved from reference TRBV5-1 and TRBJ2-2, is KAGVTQTPRYLIKTRGQQVTLSCSPISGHRSVSWYQQTPGQGLQFLFEYFSETQRNKGNFPGRFSGRQFSNSRSEMNVSTLELGDSALYLCASSLAVAGELFFGEGSRLTVL.

The V gene is TRBV6-5, the J gene TRBJ1-6; 8 nucleotides match TRBD1. Per germline, CDR1 MNHEY and CDR2 SVGAGI. This CDR3 has 15 residues. Trimming cost V 6 bases and J 6 bases; bases outside gene matches: 7. CDR3 in DNA: TGTGCCAGCAGAAACCCAGGGGGCAGTAATTCACCCCTCCACTTT. It translates to CASRNPGGSNSPLHF.

The chain has TRBV18 and TRBJ2-3; TRBD2 matches 8 bases. V was clipped by 3 bases and J by 4 bases; unmatched bases: 6. The CDR3 runs to 15 residues. Germline CDR1 reads KGHSH; CDR2 reads LQKENI. In DNA, the CDR3 is TGTGCCAGCTCACCGATCGGGGGGGTAGCAGATACGCAGTATTTT. This codes for CASSPIGGVADTQYF.

V and J are TRBV12-3 or TRBV12-4 and TRBJ2-5; D remains ambiguous. V lost 1 base and J 5 bases, leaving 5 bases between the germline ends. The CDR3 is 12 residues long. This CDR3 reads CASSLVSETQYF. CDR3 coding DNA: TGTGCCAGCAGTTTAGTCTCCGAGACCCAGTACTTC.

The genes are TRBV15 and TRBJ1-2; D call uncertain. Deletions cut 6 bases from V and 4 bases from J, with 15 bases between. Germline V lookup: CDR1 LNHNV, CDR2 YYDKDF (reference sequence). This CDR3 region has 14 residues. This CDR3 is CATSPPGVRYGYTF. CDR3 nucleotide sequence: TGTGCCACCAGTCCCCCCGGGGTTCGCTATGGCTACACCTTC.

Here the CDR3 DNA reads TGTGCCAGCACCCCTGCGGCGGGACAGGGGTGCTACGAGCAGTACTTC. Translated, it gives CASTPAAGQGCYEQYF. The rearrangement links TRBV21-1 to TRBJ2-7; TRBD1, the table's D call, was not compared with the DNA. TRBV21-1 is reported as a pseudogene. This CDR3 comprises 16 residues.

V usage is TRBV10-2 and J usage is TRBJ1-4, with 11 bases lining up with TRBD1. The CDR3 is 15 residues long. Unmatched junction bases numbered 4, after V lost 2 bases and J lost 8 bases. Germline V gene data show CDR1 as WSHSY and CDR2 as SAAADI. CDR3 in amino acids: CASSEGQGAGEKLFF. The CDR3 DNA sequence: TGCGCCAGCAGTGAGGGACAGGGGGCAGGAGAAAAACTGTTTTTT.

The V and J genes are TRBV7-8 and TRBJ2-7; no firm D call. The V gene lost 0 bases and the J gene lost 6 bases, with 12 bases spanning the gap. The germline CDR1 and CDR2 sequences are SGHVS and FQNEAQ. This CDR3 has 14 amino acids. CDR3 loop: CASSLAPGRGEQYF. Here the CDR3 DNA reads TGTGCCAGCAGCTTAGCGCCGGGTAGAGGCGAGCAGTACTTC.